A single sample gave rise to the 5 T cell receptor beta chains below, sequenced in a study of T cell repertoires in cytomegalovirus infection. Each CDR3 protein is one row after TCRdb ran MiXCR on the reads. The repertoire holds approximately 240,000 distinct CDR3 sequences, with roughly 12% as singletons. Sequenced input: PBMCs. These receptors came from a human donor in good health (CMV status not recorded). Some clones in this sample may be carry-over from other donors' samples.

This clonotype was detected ten times or more. The rearrangement joins TRBV19 to TRBJ1-1, with D uncertain. The V gene lost 2 bases and the J gene lost 1 base, with 17 bases spanning the gap. Germline-derived CDR1 and CDR2 are LNHDA and SQIVND (reference sequence). The length of the CDR3 is 17 residues. The CDR3 here is CASSINRQRLSNTEAFF. The CDR3 nucleotides read TGTGCCAGTAGTATAAATCGCCAACGGCTTTCGAACACTGAAGCTTTCTTT.

This clonotype has only a few counts. This chain uses TRBV12-3 or TRBV12-4 with TRBJ2-3; 9 bases line up with TRBD1. The CDR3 covers 14 residues. V shed 8 bases and J 5 bases; nucleotides not matched to a gene: 8. The CDR3 reads CASHPGQGKDTQYF. The CDR3 nucleotides read TGTGCCAGCCATCCGGGACAGGGAAAAGATACGCAGTATTTT.

This clonotype was picked up many times. CDR3 sequence: CASSLVGLPVGSGEQFF. The CDR3 DNA sequence: TGTGCCAGCAGCTTAGTGGGGCTACCCGTCGGGAGCGGTGAGCAGTTCTTC. This chain uses TRBV7-2 with TRBJ2-1; perhaps TRBD2 as D (6 bases). Trimming took off 1 base at V and 9 bases at J, with 22 bases between the two ends. This CDR3 region has 17 residues. The germline gives CDR1 SGHTA, CDR2 FQGNSA.

Ten or more counts support this clonotype. The chain joins TRBV7-3 to TRBJ2-5; 8 positions match TRBD2. The CDR3 consists of 16 residues. The J segment lost 4 bases and the V segment lost 2 bases, leaving 9 bases of the junction unmatched. Germline V CDR1 and CDR2: SGHTA, FQGTGA. CDR3 amino acids: CASSLSGGGSGETQYF. The CDR3 DNA reads as TGTGCCAGCAGCTTATCGGGAGGGGGATCTGGAGAGACCCAGTACTTC.

This clonotype occurred a few times. The chain uses TRBV20-1 and TRBJ2-1; 12 bases align to TRBD2. This CDR3 comprises 14 residues. Germline V gene lookup returns CDR1 DFQATT and CDR2 SNEGSKA (reference sequence). After removal of 5 bases from V and 4 bases from J, the junction contained 3 bases not matched to a gene. Here the CDR3 reads CSALAGGGYNEQFF. The DNA for the CDR3 is TGCAGTGCTCTAGCGGGGGGGGGATACAATGAGCAGTTCTTC.